The 14 T cell receptor beta chains given below trace back to one sample, sequenced in a study of cytomegalovirus exposure and HLA in healthy donors. The PCR ran on 60 Vbeta and 13 Jbeta primers. Here immunoSEQ multiplex PCR was the method, and the copy in TCRdb shows in-frame clones only, minus some. The table lists about 150,000 clones, roughly three quarters of them singletons. Sequencing was performed on PBMCs. Receptors were obtained from a man aged 30 to 39 in good health and CMV-seropositive.

DNA for the CDR3: TGTGCCAGCAGCGACAGGGCAAACGGAAACACCATATATTTT. Translated: CASSDRANGNTIYF. The chain recombines TRBV9 with TRBJ1-3, with a weak D call TRBD1 (6 bases). CDR1 and CDR2 from the germline V gene are SGDLS and YYNGEE. V was pared by 3 bases and J by 4 bases, with 11 bases between. This CDR3 spans 14 amino acids.

The rearrangement joins TRBV19 to TRBJ2-7; the match to TRBD1 covers 8 bases. Trimming cost V 5 bases and J 3 bases; bases outside gene matches: 9. Germline V gene data show CDR1 as LNHDA and CDR2 as SQIVND (reference sequence). The CDR3 is made up of 15 amino acids. In DNA, the CDR3 is TGTGCCAGTAGTGCCAAGACAGGGGACGGCTACGAGCAGTACTTC. This codes for CASSAKTGDGYEQYF.

This clone was counted a few times. The chain employs TRBV4-2 and TRBJ2-3; 7 bases agree with TRBD2. CDR3 length: 16 amino acids. Germline V gene lookup returns CDR1 LGHNA and CDR2 YNFKEQ. The V segment lost 0 bases and the J segment 1 base; nucleotides outside the gene matches: 4. CDR3 DNA sequence: TGTGCCAGCAGCCAAGAGGGCCTAGCGGGCACAGATACGCAGTATTTT. It encodes CASSQEGLAGTDTQYF.

V usage is TRBV14 and J usage is TRBJ1-1; TRBD1 matches at 7 bases. With V trimmed by 4 bases and J by 7 bases, 3 bases remained unmatched. Per the germline V gene, CDR1 is SGHDN and CDR2 is FVKESK. The CDR3 consists of 12 residues. CDR3 amino acids: CASSRQGLEAFF. The DNA for the CDR3 is TGTGCCAGCAGCCGACAGGGCCTTGAAGCTTTCTTT.

The chain combines TRBV11-2 with TRBJ2-2, with D unresolved. CDR3 length: 12 residues. V gave up 7 bases and J gave up 1 base, with 4 bases separating them. In germline, CDR1 is SGHAT, CDR2 FQNNGV. The CDR3, as DNA: TGTGCCAGCACCATGAACACCGGGGAGCTGTTTTTT. It specifies CASTMNTGELFF.

The rearrangement links TRBV19 to TRBJ1-5; D gene uncertain. Trimming cost V 0 bases and J 3 bases, with 3 bases left between them. Germline CDR1 LNHDA, CDR2 SQIVND (reference sequence). The CDR3 is 13 amino acids. The CDR3 DNA reads TGTGCCAGTAGTATAGACCTCAATCAGCCCCAGCATTTT. Translated, it gives CASSIDLNQPQHF.

The rearrangement uses TRBV5-1 and TRBJ1-4; 9 bases line up with TRBD1. Germline-derived CDR1 and CDR2 are SGHRS and YFSETQ. The CDR3 covers 15 residues. Unmatched junction bases numbered 6, after V lost 4 bases and J lost 5 bases. The CDR3 loop reads CASSRTTGGNEKLFF. CDR3 DNA sequence: TGCGCCAGCAGCAGAACGACAGGGGGAAATGAAAAACTGTTTTTT.

V and J are TRBV7-2 and TRBJ2-7; 10 bases align to TRBD2. Trimming removed 6 bases from V and 2 bases from J; junction bases left unmatched: 7. CDR1 and CDR2 from the germline V gene are SGHTA and FQGNSA. The CDR3 has 15 residues. In DNA form, the CDR3 reads TGTGCCAGCAGATACAGACTAGCGGGCGCCTACGAGCAGTACTTC. Translation gives CASRYRLAGAYEQYF.

The chain is built from TRBV2 and TRBJ1-2, with TRBD1 matching 7 bases. The V gene's germline CDR1 is SNHLY and CDR2 FYNNEI. The J segment lost 6 bases and the V segment lost 8 bases, leaving 6 bases of the junction unmatched. This CDR3 comprises 12 residues. The CDR3 is CASPGGLDGYTF. In nucleotides, the CDR3 is TGTGCCAGCCCAGGGGGATTGGATGGCTACACCTTC.

This chain joins TRBV29-1 and TRBJ2-1; 14 bases align to TRBD2. The J segment lost 9 bases and the V segment lost 7 bases, leaving 11 bases of the junction unmatched. The CDR3 covers 15 residues. CDR1 and CDR2 (germline): SQVTM, ANQGSEA. The CDR3 DNA reads TGCAGCGGTGTAGGGGGGACTAGCGGGAGTGGTGAGCAGTTCTTC. Protein: CSGVGGTSGSGEQFF.

The CDR3 DNA follows: TGTGCCAGCGCCCGGGACAGGGGGCGCCGTAGCAATCAGCCCCAGCATTTT. Translated: CASARDRGRRSNQPQHF. The genes are TRBV28 and TRBJ1-5, with TRBD1 matching 12 bases. CDR1 and CDR2 (germline): MDHEN, SYDVKM. This CDR3 has 17 amino acids. Trimming at V came to 8 bases and at J to 0 bases, leaving 8 bases not matched to a gene.

The J gene is TRBJ1-1, the V gene TRBV2, with 10 positions matching TRBD1. The CDR3 is 16 residues long. V gave up 7 bases and J gave up 0 bases; unmatched junction bases: 8. Per the germline V gene, CDR1 is SNHLY and CDR2 is FYNNEI. CDR3 residues: CASIRDRGLLNTEAFF. The CDR3 DNA reads as TGTGCCAGCATCAGGGACAGGGGACTTCTGAACACTGAAGCTTTCTTT.

The count of this clone is one. V usage is TRBV4-2 and J usage is TRBJ2-7, with 8 bases fitting TRBD2. Germline values: CDR1 LGHNA, CDR2 YNFKEQ. CDR3 size: 14 residues. The junction had 6 bases not matched to a gene; V was cut back by 3 bases and J by 5 bases. The CDR3 region has the DNA TGTGCCAGCAGCCAGCTAGCGGGCGGCGACGAGCAGTACTTC. Translating it yields CASSQLAGGDEQYF.

V and J are TRBV30 and TRBJ1-1; no firm D call. This CDR3 has 14 residues. Looked up from germline, CDR1 is GTSNPN and CDR2 is SVGIG (reference sequence). With 1 base removed from V and 1 base from J, the gap between germline ends came to 10 bases. CDR3 nucleotides: TGTGCCTGGAGTGAAGCGGTGGAGAACACTGAAGCTTTCTTT. Its translation: CAWSEAVENTEAFF.